The 29 T cell receptor beta chains given below trace back to one sample, sequenced in a study of neoadjuvant anti-PD-1 for oral cavity cancer. Libraries were prepared by immunoSEQ multiplex PCR; TCRdb keeps only in-frame clonotypes and omits some of them. The sample lists roughly 67,000 clones; around four fifths were seen once. The sample was PBMCs, taken before nivolumab (anti-PD-1) treatment. The origin of the receptors is a person aged 40 to 85 with oral cavity squamous cell carcinoma.

The rearrangement links TRBV9 to TRBJ2-5; D gene uncertain. Trimming took 0 bases from V and 2 from J, leaving 14 bases between them. The CDR3 has 16 amino acids. Germline lookup yields CDR1 SGDLS and CDR2 YYNGEE. The CDR3 DNA reads TGTGCCAGCAGCGTAGCTCCCCAGTCCGCACAAGAGACCCAGTACTTC. Translated, it gives CASSVAPQSAQETQYF. The full variable domain, its missing parts supplied by reference TRBV9 and TRBJ2-5, is DSGVTQTPKHLITATGQRVTLRCSPRSGDLSVYWYQQSLDQGLQFLIQYYNGEERAKGNILERFSAQQFPDLHSELNLSSLELGDSALYFCASSVAPQSAQETQYFGPGTRLLVL.

The chain couples TRBV11-2 to TRBJ2-1; TRBD2 agrees at 11 bases. Looked up from germline, CDR1 is SGHAT and CDR2 is FQNNGV. Trimming at V came to 5 bases and at J to 7 bases, leaving 10 bases not matched to a gene. This CDR3 is 16 amino acids long. CDR3 nucleotide sequence: TGTGCCAGCAGCCCATATAGCGGGGGGGCCCGAAATGAGCAGTTCTTC. Translating gives CASSPYSGGARNEQFF.

CDR3 sequence (DNA): TGTGCCAGCAGTTTTGGGACAAATTATGGCTACACCTTC. It encodes CASSFGTNYGYTF. This chain uses TRBV28 with TRBJ1-2; tentatively, D is TRBD1 (6 bases). Germline CDR1 and CDR2: MDHEN and SYDVKM. The V and J ends lost 3 bases and 5 bases respectively, with 10 bases between them. The CDR3 loop spans 13 amino acids.

The chain uses TRBV5-1 and TRBJ2-5; D might be TRBD1 or TRBD2, each matching 5 bases. Trimming shortened V by 0 bases and J by 1 base, and 7 bases separated the two germline ends. This CDR3 region has 14 residues. From germline, CDR1 is SGHRS and CDR2 YFSETQ. CDR3 coding DNA: TGCGCCAGCAGCTTGGCTGGGACCCAAGAGACCCAGTACTTC. This encodes CASSLAGTQETQYF.

The J gene is TRBJ1-2, the V gene TRBV7-8; TRBD1 is a possible D gene (5 bases). Germline CDR1 and CDR2: SGHVS and FQNEAQ. CDR3 size: 15 residues. Deletions cut 5 bases from V and 5 bases from J, with 18 bases between. CDR3 amino acids: CASSLNGAAGYGYTF. The CDR3 DNA reads as TGTGCCAGCAGCCTCAACGGGGCGGCGGGTTATGGCTACACCTTC.

The CDR3 sequence is CAGGTGILDTQYF. The DNA for the CDR3 is TGTGCCGGGGGGACAGGAATATTAGATACGCAGTATTTT. The chain combines TRBV30 with TRBJ2-3; the match to TRBD1 covers 8 bases. The V gene's germline CDR1 is GTSNPN and CDR2 SVGIG (reference sequence). The CDR3 is made up of 13 amino acids. V shed 8 bases, J shed 5 bases, and the junction held 9 bases outside the gene matches. Filled out from reference TRBV30 and TRBJ2-3, the complete variable domain reads SQTIHQWPATLVQPVGSPLSLECTVEGTSNPNLYWYRQAAGRGLQLLFYSVGIGQISSEVPQNLSASRPQDRQFILSSKKLLLSDSGFYLCAGGTGILDTQYFGPGTRLTVL.

The chain recombines TRBV5-1 with TRBJ1-2; 10 bases agree with TRBD1. The CDR3 has 14 amino acids. CDR1 is SGHRS and CDR2 is YFSETQ in the germline V gene. The V gene end was trimmed by 4 bases and the J gene end by 7 bases; junction bases not matched to a gene: 7. This chain's CDR3 is CASSPGQGNAGYTF. The CDR3 nucleotides read TGCGCCAGCAGCCCGGGACAGGGGAACGCTGGCTACACCTTC.

The V and J genes are TRBV30 and TRBJ2-2; D tentatively fits TRBD1 or TRBD2 (6 bases each). Looked up from germline, CDR1 is GTSNPN and CDR2 is SVGIG (reference sequence). V lost 1 base to trimming and J lost 7 bases, with 16 bases between them. The CDR3 totals 15 residues. The CDR3 reads CAWSGAGHGFGELFF. The CDR3 nucleotides read TGTGCCTGGAGTGGTGCGGGACATGGGTTCGGGGAGCTGTTTTTT.

The rearrangement joins TRBV29-1 to TRBJ2-7, with a possible D match to TRBD2 (5 bases). Per the germline V gene, CDR1 is SQVTM and CDR2 is ANQGSEA. Trimming took off 4 bases at V and 0 bases at J, with 10 bases between the two ends. The CDR3 is 13 amino acids. The CDR3, as DNA: TGCAGCGTTGGGAGGTCTCACTCCTACGAGCAGTACTTC. This codes for CSVGRSHSYEQYF.

The V and J genes are TRBV27 and TRBJ2-3; no firm D call. The CDR3 is made up of 14 amino acids. The germline V and J ends were trimmed by 0 bases and 2 bases, with 6 bases remaining between them. The germline CDR1 and CDR2 sequences are MNHEY and SMNVEV (reference sequence). As DNA, the CDR3 is TGTGCCAGCAGTTTATCGTCGGCCACAGATACGCAGTATTTT. Its protein is CASSLSSATDTQYF.

V usage is TRBV2 and J usage is TRBJ2-1; tentatively, D is TRBD2 (5 bases). The CDR3 contains 15 residues. V shed 6 bases and J shed 2 bases, with 14 bases lying between them. The V gene's germline CDR1 is SNHLY and CDR2 FYNNEI. The CDR3 DNA reads as TGTGCCAGCAGCCGTACAGCGGATGCCTACAATGAGCAGTTCTTC. Residues: CASSRTADAYNEQFF.

The V gene is TRBV5-6, the J gene TRBJ2-3; TRBD2 agrees at 8 bases. Trimming cost V 4 bases and J 6 bases; bases outside gene matches: 10. From germline, CDR1 is SGHDT and CDR2 YYEEEE. This CDR3 contains 15 residues. For the CDR3, the DNA is TGTGCCAGCAGCCGCTATGGAGCGGGGGTGGATACGCAGTATTTT. This gives the protein CASSRYGAGVDTQYF.

The chain has TRBV10-2 and TRBJ2-3; 11 nucleotides line up with TRBD2. Germline V gene sequence: CDR1 WSHSY, CDR2 SAAADI. The V gene end was trimmed by 8 bases and the J gene end by 6 bases; junction bases not matched to a gene: 4. The CDR3 loop spans 13 amino acids. The CDR3, as DNA: TGCGCCAGCTGGACTAGCGGGCGGGATACGCAGTATTTT. This encodes CASWTSGRDTQYF.

The chain couples TRBV5-1 to TRBJ1-5; D perhaps matches TRBD1 (5 bases). V was clipped by 1 base and J by 0 bases, with 8 bases between them. Germline V gives CDR1 SGHRS, CDR2 YFSETQ. This CDR3 is built from 15 residues. The CDR3 is CASSLWGYSNQPQHF. The CDR3 DNA reads as TGCGCCAGCAGCTTGTGGGGGTATAGCAATCAGCCCCAGCATTTT.

The chain combines TRBV7-9 with TRBJ2-7; TRBD1 is a possible D gene (6 bases). V was clipped by 6 bases and J by 1 base, with 16 bases between them. The CDR3 is made up of 15 amino acids. Germline CDR1 SEHNR, CDR2 FQNEAQ (reference sequence). The CDR3 sequence: CASSPTLGQSYEQYF. In DNA form, the CDR3 reads TGTGCCAGCAGTCCTACACTCGGACAGTCCTACGAGCAGTACTTC.

The J gene is TRBJ2-7, the V gene TRBV6-5; TRBD1 aligns across 7 bases. Trimming removed 2 bases from V and 3 bases from J; junction bases left unmatched: 4. CDR3 size: 14 residues. CDR1 MNHEY and CDR2 SVGAGI come from the germline V gene. The CDR3 DNA is TGTGCCAGCAGTTACCGGGACAGACTCTACGAGCAGTACTTC. This gives the protein CASSYRDRLYEQYF.

The genes are TRBV7-6 and TRBJ2-2; 8 positions match TRBD2. CDR1 is SGHVS, CDR2 FNYEAQ, per germline. The trim removed 3 bases at V and 6 bases at J, leaving 6 bases unmatched. The CDR3 has 15 residues. CDR3 DNA: TGTGCCAGCAGCTTGAGCGGGAGACCGGCCGGGGAGCTGTTTTTT. Amino acids: CASSLSGRPAGELFF.

The table lists this clone with a few counts. The rearrangement links TRBV7-7 to TRBJ2-3, with TRBD1 matching over 10 bases. CDR3 length: 14 amino acids. V lost 5 bases and J lost 5; bases outside the gene matches: 4. CDR1 is SSHAT, CDR2 FNYEAQ, per germline (reference sequence). The CDR3 region is CASSLGQGVDTQYF. The CDR3 bases are TGTGCCAGCAGCCTTGGACAGGGGGTAGATACGCAGTATTTT.

This clone was found a few times. V is TRBV6-1 and J is TRBJ2-1; 8 nucleotides line up with TRBD2. CDR1 is MNHNS and CDR2 is SASEGT in the germline V gene. Germline trimming cut 1 base from V and 8 bases from J; bases unmatched to any gene: 7. The CDR3 totals 15 residues. The CDR3 DNA sequence: TGTGCCAGCAGTGAAGTGGCGGGAGGAGTCCATGAGCAGTTCTTC. Its protein is CASSEVAGGVHEQFF.

This clone was seen just once. The CDR3 spells CASSKTGTSGMYEQYF. Here the CDR3 DNA reads TGTGCCAGTAGTAAAACCGGGACTAGCGGGATGTACGAGCAGTACTTC. This chain links TRBV19 with TRBJ2-7; 13 positions match TRBD2. The length of the CDR3 is 16 residues. With V trimmed by 4 bases and J by 4 bases, 7 bases remained unmatched. Germline V gene data show CDR1 as LNHDA and CDR2 as SQIVND (reference sequence).

This chain uses TRBV11-2 with TRBJ1-1; unclear D gene. Germline-derived CDR1 and CDR2 are SGHAT and FQNNGV. The CDR3 has 18 amino acids. V gave up 6 bases and J gave up 2 bases, with 25 bases separating them. This CDR3 is CASRQIGGVGRVNTEAFF. CDR3 in DNA: TGTGCCAGCAGGCAAATTGGCGGGGTCGGGAGAGTTAACACTGAAGCTTTCTTT.

The V gene is TRBV10-3, the J gene TRBJ2-1, with D perhaps TRBD2 (5 bases). The germline V gene has CDR1 ENHRY and CDR2 SYGVKD. This CDR3 spans 13 amino acids. V was clipped by 10 bases and J by 2 bases, with 12 bases between them. The CDR3 DNA sequence: TGTGCCACCCTGGACGGGGCCTACAATGAGCAGTTCTTC. As protein: CATLDGAYNEQFF.

V is TRBV27 and J is TRBJ1-4, with D hard to call. The CDR3 length is 15 residues. With 2 bases removed from V and 0 bases from J, the gap between germline ends came to 7 bases. Germline V CDR1 and CDR2: MNHEY, SMNVEV (reference sequence). The CDR3 loop is CASSLRAATNEKLFF. As DNA, the CDR3 is TGTGCCAGCAGTTTAAGGGCAGCAACTAATGAAAAACTGTTTTTT. Filled out from reference TRBV27 and TRBJ1-4, the complete variable domain reads EAQVTQNPRYLITVTGKKLTVTCSQNMNHEYMSWYRQDPGLGLRQIYYSMNVEVTDKGDVPEGYKVSRKEKRNFPLILESPSPNQTSLYFCASSLRAATNEKLFFGSGTQLSVL.

The CDR3 region has the DNA TGCGCCAGCAGCCCAGTTTTCGTAGCCAAAAACATTCAGTACTTC. Translation gives CASSPVFVAKNIQYF. V is TRBV4-1 and J is TRBJ2-4; D is ambiguous. This CDR3 has 15 amino acids. V gave up 4 bases and J gave up 0 bases, with 10 bases separating them. The germline V gene has CDR1 MGHRA and CDR2 YSYEKL.

The V call is TRBV4-1, the J call TRBJ2-3; 13 positions agree with TRBD2. Trimming at V came to 3 bases and at J to 4 bases, leaving 4 bases not matched to a gene. CDR1 and CDR2 (germline): MGHRA, YSYEKL. CDR3 length: 16 amino acids. The CDR3 reads CASSHKTSGGADTQYF. In nucleotides, the CDR3 is TGCGCCAGCAGCCACAAAACTAGCGGGGGGGCAGATACGCAGTATTTT.

This clone was recorded once. The chain links TRBV6-5 to TRBJ2-1, with a possible D match to TRBD2 (6 bases). Deletions cut 4 bases from V and 4 bases from J, with 14 bases between. The CDR3 has 15 residues. The V gene's germline CDR1 is MNHEY and CDR2 SVGAGI. CDR3 sequence reads: CASSLSGTPYNEQFF. As DNA, the CDR3 is TGTGCCAGCAGTTTATCCGGGACTCCATACAATGAGCAGTTCTTC.

Only a few counts were recorded for this clone. The V gene is TRBV10-3, the J gene TRBJ1-2; 8 bases map to TRBD1. With V trimmed by 11 bases and J by 6 bases, 14 bases remained unmatched. The CDR3 totals 14 residues. The V gene's germline CDR1 is ENHRY and CDR2 SYGVKD. The chain's CDR3 is CASRKTGVENGYTF. In DNA form, the CDR3 reads TGTGCCTCGAGGAAGACAGGGGTGGAGAATGGCTACACCTTC.

In this sample, this clone turned up a few times. The chain uses TRBV18 and TRBJ1-5; D may be TRBD1 (6 bases). This CDR3 spans 14 amino acids. Per the germline V gene, CDR1 is KGHSH and CDR2 is LQKENI. The V end lost 3 bases, the J end lost 7 bases, and 13 bases lay between the germline ends. The CDR3 is CASSPSTGQQPQHF. The DNA for the CDR3 is TGTGCCAGCTCACCTTCGACAGGACAGCAGCCCCAGCATTTT.

This sequence joins TRBV29-1 and TRBJ2-4; D may be TRBD1 (7 bases). V lost 6 bases to trimming and J lost 6 bases, with 15 bases between them. The CDR3 runs 13 residues. Looked up from germline, CDR1 is SQVTM and CDR2 is ANQGSEA. The CDR3 reads CSVKPGGINIQYF. In nucleotides, the CDR3 is TGCAGCGTGAAGCCAGGGGGGATAAACATTCAGTACTTC.